The T cell receptor beta chain under discussion was sequenced for a study of blood T cells in healthy people across ages (dated by TCRdb to about 2015). Background for the entire study: In model experiments, roughly one uniquely barcoded TCR beta cDNA molecule per two T cells was captured by template switching. To track age-related changes in TCR beta repertoire diversity, the study relied on deep sequencing normalized with unique cDNA molecular identifiers. The donors were divided into four age groups: young (average roughly 17 years), middle-aged (roughly 42), aged (approximately 59) and long-lived (roughly 82). To avoid experimental bias, donors of different ages were spread randomly across the sequencing lanes. Using the same blood draw, the study looked at two additional independent replicas of 1 million unique cDNA reads for two donors, one aged 18 to 30 and the other aged 80 or older. Results the study describes overall, beyond this receptor: Because profiling used bulk unsorted PBMCs, naive and antigen-experienced compartments could not be compared conclusively. Estimates of total diversity based on one million sequenced T cells were considered lower bounds and underestimates. Observed TCR beta diversity per million T cells fell roughly linearly with age, and a significant reduction was already apparent by age roughly 40. Compared with the aged group, the long-lived group had more naive CD4+ T cells, fewer expanded clones and increased TCR diversity, a pattern suggesting age selection. Observed TCR beta diversity correlated strongly with the percentage of naive T cells measured by flow cytometry. Because donor CMV infection status was unknown, age-related changes in expanded clonotypes were potentially confounded.

The library came from 5' RACE. Reads for this sample came from an Illumina HiSeq 2500. A second 7 to 11 cycle PCR used a sample-barcoded 5' primer and a J-beta primer mix. A template-switch 5' adaptor carrying 12 random nucleotides introduced a unique molecular identifier onto each TCR beta cDNA molecule. Each sample yielded at least 2.5 million CDR3-containing paired-end reads. The Mint cDNA synthesis kit, primed by a TRBC-specific oligonucleotide, was used to synthesize first-strand cDNA from all RNA. Following uracil-DNA glycosylase treatment, a first 18-cycle PCR with universal primers M1SS and BC2_uni_R was performed on all cDNA. As for the authors' bioinformatics: For normalization, 1 million high-quality reads, each with a distinct molecular identifier, were randomly selected from each sample. Reads with shared molecular identifiers were discarded instead of being binned into consensus sequences. MiTCR, with a Q25 quality threshold and the strictest error-elimination algorithm, was used for CDR3 identification, clonotype clustering and error correction. Lower-bound total TCR beta diversity was estimated with a nonparametric unseen species model using Euler transformation. The public reads were reprocessed in TCRdb via fastp at Q25 and MiXCR, keeping in-frame beta chains. Rows with one shared CDR3 protein collapse into an entry with the most common genes and DNA. It is TCRdb's table, rather than the study itself, that gives the V and J calls and clone size. For this sample there are some 900,000 distinct CDR3 sequences; 48% appear just once. The leading ten clones occupy around 15% of the sample.

CDR1 and CDR2 are drawn from the germline V gene: MNHEY, SVGAGI. Relative to germline, V is 4 bases shorter and J is 2 bases shorter, with 9 bases between their ends. The CDR3 sequence holds 15 residues, the cysteine and phenylalanine included. Kept here is only the CDR3 DNA, which spans 45 bases and is read in frame from base 1. This clonotype was counted a few times. There is no known antigen for this receptor. Nothing much larger sits one base from this clone, and base qualities are not available. The approximately 39 donors, aged about 6 to 100 years, were systemically healthy Caucasian individuals from Russia. About 9.6 milliliters of peripheral blood were collected from each donor into EDTA-treated Vacutainer tubes. Ficoll-Paque density-gradient centrifugation was used to isolate PBMCs, with at least 7 million per sample. Trizol reagent was used to extract total RNA from the PBMCs, yielding at least 5.5 micrograms per sample. Naive CD45RAhigh/CD27high T cell percentages were measured by flow cytometry on a PBMC aliquot from every donor.

The sequencing sample was made of blood. The rearranged chain carries TRBV6-5 and TRBJ2-6; confidence is insufficient to name the D gene. The receptor's source is a man in his thirties or forties in good health. The bases read TGTGCCAGCAGTTCCCAGGCAGCTGGGGCCAACGTCCTGACTTTC. This encodes CASSSQAAGANVLTF.